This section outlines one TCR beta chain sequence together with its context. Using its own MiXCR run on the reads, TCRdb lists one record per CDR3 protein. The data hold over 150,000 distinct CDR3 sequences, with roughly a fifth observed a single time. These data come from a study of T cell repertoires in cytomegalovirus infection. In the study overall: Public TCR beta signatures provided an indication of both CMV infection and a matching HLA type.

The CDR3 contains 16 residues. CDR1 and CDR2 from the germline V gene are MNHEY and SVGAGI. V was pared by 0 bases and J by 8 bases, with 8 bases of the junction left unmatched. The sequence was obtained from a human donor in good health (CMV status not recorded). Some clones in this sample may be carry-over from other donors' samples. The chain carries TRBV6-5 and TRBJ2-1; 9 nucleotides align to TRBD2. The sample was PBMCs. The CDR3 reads CASSYSSLAGLDEQFF. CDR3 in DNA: TGTGCCAGCAGTTACTCGTCTCTAGCGGGACTCGATGAGCAGTTCTTC.